This TCR beta chain was found in a study of shared clonotypes between healthy human individuals. Findings of the study overall: How much donors shared clonotypes was expected to be affected by sequencing depth.

In the original workflow: ImmunoSEQ sequences covered only the junction and lacked quality scores; filtering therefore differed. Here immunoSEQ multiplex PCR was the method, and the copy in TCRdb shows in-frame clones only, minus some. That table is the source of V, J and clone size, and D and trimming were worked out from the DNA. The table has some 470,000 clones, 70% to 80% seen once. Donors were healthy HIV-negative adults without recent acute infections or vaccinations. This clone was observed a handful of times. Its target is unknown. Material: PBMCs. This clonotype originated in a woman in her 40s in good health. Some clones in this sample may be carry-over from other donors' samples.

The DNA of the CDR3 is TGTGCCAGTAGTTCGAGGCCCCGACAGGGCGGGAATCAGCCCCAGCATTTT. Its translation is CASSSRPRQGGNQPQHF. J is TRBJ1-5 and V is TRBV19; TRBD1 matches 7 bases. The V gene's germline CDR1 is LNHDA and CDR2 SQIVND (reference sequence). V lost 5 bases, J lost 4 bases, and 14 bases stayed unmatched. The CDR3 is 17 residues long.